Listed here are 20 T cell receptor beta chains from one sample, sequenced in a study of OX40 agonist ivuxolimab in advanced cancers. Profiling relied on immunoSEQ multiplex PCR, and the TCRdb table lists in-frame clones only, not all of them. The table shows approximately 94,000 clones, with 91% occurring only once. This specimen was CD4+ or CD8+ T cells sorted from blood, taken in a trial of the OX40 agonist ivuxolimab. The source is an adult with an advanced solid tumor such as melanoma, head and neck, liver or kidney cancer.

The V gene is TRBV5-1, the J gene TRBJ2-7, with TRBD1 matching 7 bases. The germline CDR1 and CDR2 sequences are SGHRS and YFSETQ. J gave up 6 bases and V 4 bases, and 10 bases lay outside the gene matches. The CDR3 sequence is 14 residues long. The CDR3: CASSPRQGRGEQYF. In DNA form, the CDR3 reads TGCGCCAGCAGCCCCAGACAGGGTAGGGGCGAGCAGTACTTC.

In DNA form, the CDR3 reads TGCGCCAGCAGCTTACTAGCGGGAGGGCCGGAGGAGACCCAGTACTTC. This sequence encodes CASSLLAGGPEETQYF. The V call is TRBV5-1, the J call TRBJ2-5, with 13 nucleotides matching TRBD2. CDR3 length: 16 residues. Germline V gives CDR1 SGHRS, CDR2 YFSETQ. V shed 2 bases and J 5 bases; nucleotides not matched to a gene: 6.

The rearrangement joins TRBV6-6 to TRBJ2-7; TRBD2 might be the D (6 bases). Germline values: CDR1 MNHNY, CDR2 SVGAGI (reference sequence). V dropped 0 bases and J dropped 4 bases, with 16 bases sitting between them. The CDR3 is made up of 16 amino acids. CDR3 residues: CASSYSLGGAGYEQYF. The CDR3 DNA sequence: TGTGCCAGCAGTTACTCGTTAGGAGGGGCAGGGTACGAGCAGTACTTC.

In DNA form, the CDR3 reads TGTGCCAGTAGGGTGTTGACCAGGGGGAGCCCCGGGGGCTACACCTTC. It translates to CASRVLTRGSPGGYTF. This chain links TRBV19 with TRBJ1-2, with 7 nucleotides matching TRBD1. V trimming: 6 bases; J trimming: 8 bases; junction bases outside the gene matches: 18. Germline lookup yields CDR1 LNHDA and CDR2 SQIVND (reference sequence). This CDR3 has 16 residues.

The chain recombines TRBV28 with TRBJ2-6; 11 nucleotides line up with TRBD1. Germline CDR1 MDHEN, CDR2 SYDVKM. The CDR3 loop spans 18 amino acids. Trimming removed 3 bases from V and 1 base from J; junction bases left unmatched: 5. For the CDR3, the DNA is TGTGCCAGCAGTTTGTTCGGACAGGGGGCTTCTGGGGCCAACGTCCTGACTTTC. This sequence encodes CASSLFGQGASGANVLTF.

V is TRBV10-3 and J is TRBJ1-3, with TRBD1 as a possible D gene (5 bases). The germline CDR1 and CDR2 sequences are ENHRY and SYGVKD. The V end was cut by 5 bases, the J end by 4 bases, with 15 bases between. The CDR3 runs 15 residues. CDR3 residues: CAISPQAATGNTIYF. Here the CDR3 DNA reads TGTGCCATCAGTCCACAGGCAGCGACCGGAAACACCATATATTTT.

The CDR3 loop is CASSPEANYGYTF. DNA of the CDR3: TGTGCCAGCAGCCCGGAGGCTAACTATGGCTACACCTTC. The J gene is TRBJ1-2, the V gene TRBV6-4; no definite D call. Germline CDR1 is MRHNA and CDR2 is SNTAGT. The CDR3 is made up of 13 amino acids. V was clipped by 6 bases and J by 0 bases, with 8 bases between them.

V gene TRBV19 combines with J gene TRBJ2-2; the D call may be TRBD1 or TRBD2 (6 bases each). V was shortened by 7 bases and J by 2 bases, with 11 bases between the two germline ends. Germline loops: CDR1 LNHDA, CDR2 SQIVND (reference sequence). The length of the CDR3 is 14 residues. The CDR3 DNA reads as TGTGCCAGTAAGAGGGGGGTAAACACCGGGGAGCTGTTTTTT. It yields the protein CASKRGVNTGELFF.

This chain joins TRBV11-3 and TRBJ2-7, with 10 nucleotides matching TRBD2. Germline CDR1 SGHNT, CDR2 YENEEA. V gave up 1 base and J gave up 2 bases; unmatched junction bases: 2. The length of the CDR3 is 15 residues. CDR3 residues: CASSLGTSGAYEQYF. DNA for the CDR3: TGTGCCAGCAGCTTAGGGACTAGCGGTGCCTACGAGCAGTACTTC.

CDR3: CASTRRVADSGANVLTF. The CDR3 nucleotides read TGTGCCAGCACCCGACGGGTAGCGGACTCTGGGGCCAACGTCCTGACTTTC. The rearrangement links TRBV11-2 to TRBJ2-6; maybe TRBD2 (6 bases). Germline-derived CDR1 and CDR2 are SGHAT and FQNNGV. The CDR3 runs to 17 residues. Trimming cost V 7 bases and J 0 bases, with 16 bases left between them. The full variable domain, its missing parts supplied by reference TRBV11-2 and TRBJ2-6, is EAGVAQSPRYKIIEKRQSVAFWCNPISGHATLYWYQQILGQGPKLLIQFQNNGVVDDSQLPKDRFSAERLKGVDSTLKIQPAKLEDSAVYLCASTRRVADSGANVLTFGAGSRLTVL.

This clone has just one count. The CDR3 DNA reads as TGCGCCAGCAGCTTGAGGGCTAGCGGGAGAGACGAGCAGTACTTC. Translation gives CASSLRASGRDEQYF. The chain employs TRBV5-1 and TRBJ2-7, with TRBD2 matching 10 bases. Germline assignment: CDR1 SGHRS and CDR2 YFSETQ. The V and J ends lost 1 base and 5 bases, in that order; junction bases with no gene match: 6. The CDR3 has 15 amino acids.

The chain recombines TRBV10-2 with TRBJ2-3, with 12 bases that match TRBD2. Trimming took 6 bases from V and 5 from J; bases not matched to a gene: 6. This CDR3 spans 15 amino acids. Germline CDR1 reads WSHSY; CDR2 reads SAAADI. This CDR3 is CASSRTSGRQDTQYF. The CDR3 nucleotides are TGCGCCAGCAGCAGAACTAGCGGGAGGCAAGATACGCAGTATTTT.

CDR3 in amino acids: CASSGGRTGGNDEQFF. The CDR3, as DNA: TGTGCCAGCAGCGGGGGCAGGACAGGGGGTAACGATGAGCAGTTCTTC. This chain connects TRBV11-3 to TRBJ2-1; 10 nucleotides line up with TRBD1. CDR1 is SGHNT, CDR2 YENEEA, per germline. This CDR3 spans 16 amino acids. The ends lost 5 bases at V and 8 bases at J; junction bases unmatched: 12.

This clone was observed a single time. The chain joins TRBV20-1 to TRBJ2-7; no reliable D call. The V gene's germline CDR1 is DFQATT and CDR2 SNEGSKA (reference sequence). V was pared by 4 bases and J by 7 bases, with 11 bases between. This CDR3 has 11 residues. CDR3 in amino acids: CSATQVGEQYF. The DNA of the CDR3 is TGCAGTGCTACTCAGGTTGGGGAGCAGTACTTC.

The chain joins TRBV9 to TRBJ1-6; tentatively, D is TRBD1 (6 bases). Germline V CDR1 and CDR2: SGDLS, YYNGEE. The CDR3 runs to 15 residues. Trimming cost V 0 bases and J 5 bases, with 9 bases left between them. The CDR3 DNA is TGTGCCAGCAGCGTAGATCGGGACAATAATTCACCCCTCCACTTT. Protein: CASSVDRDNNSPLHF. Full variable domain (remainder filled in from reference TRBV9 and TRBJ1-6): DSGVTQTPKHLITATGQRVTLRCSPRSGDLSVYWYQQSLDQGLQFLIQYYNGEERAKGNILERFSAQQFPDLHSELNLSSLELGDSALYFCASSVDRDNNSPLHFGNGTRLTVT.

A few counts support this clone. This chain uses TRBV11-3 with TRBJ2-3; D tentatively fits TRBD1 or TRBD2 (5 bases each). Germline V gives CDR1 SGHNT, CDR2 YENEEA. The CDR3 is 15 residues long. V lost 2 bases to trimming and J lost 4 bases, with 13 bases between them. CDR3 bases: TGTGCCAGCAGCTTATCCCAGACAGCGGCAGATACGCAGTATTTT. As protein: CASSLSQTAADTQYF.

This rearrangement joins TRBV2 to TRBJ2-2; 8 nucleotides match TRBD2. The germline V gene has CDR1 SNHLY and CDR2 FYNNEI. V was pared by 6 bases and J by 1 base, with 1 base of the junction left unmatched. The CDR3 length is 14 residues. CDR3 bases: TGTGCCAGCAGGACTAGCGTGAACACCGGGGAGCTGTTTTTT. It translates to CASRTSVNTGELFF.

The V call is TRBV7-2, the J call TRBJ2-3; TRBD2 matches at 10 bases. With V trimmed by 4 bases and J by 4 bases, 5 bases remained unmatched. Germline loops: CDR1 SGHTA, CDR2 FQGNSA. This CDR3 has 15 residues. The CDR3 nucleotides are TGTGCCAGCAGCTATAGCGGGAGGTTCGCAGATACGCAGTATTTT. It is translated as CASSYSGRFADTQYF. The entire variable domain, with the rest obtained from reference TRBV7-2 and TRBJ2-3, is as follows: GAGVSQSPSNKVTEKGKDVELRCDPISGHTALYWYRQSLGQGLEFLIYFQGNSAPDKSGLPSDRFSAERTGGSVSTLTIQRTQQEDSAVYLCASSYSGRFADTQYFGPGTRLTVL.

The chain is built from TRBV19 and TRBJ2-1; 8 nucleotides line up with TRBD2. This CDR3 is built from 19 residues. Germline V lookup: CDR1 LNHDA, CDR2 SQIVND (reference sequence). J lost 3 bases, V lost 0 bases, and 13 bases had no gene match. The CDR3 bases are TGTGCCAGTAGTATAGATTACCCTCCGGGAGCGGGAGTCTACAATGAGCAGTTCTTC. Amino acid sequence: CASSIDYPPGAGVYNEQFF.

This clone has a handful of counts. The chain combines TRBV7-3 with TRBJ1-1; D remains unclear. The germline gives CDR1 SGHTA, CDR2 FQGTGA. V was clipped by 5 bases and J by 1 base, with 8 bases between them. The CDR3 has 13 residues. The CDR3 reads CASSSSANTEAFF. The CDR3 nucleotides read TGTGCCAGCAGCAGTTCAGCGAACACTGAAGCTTTCTTT. Together with reference TRBV7-3 and TRBJ1-1, the CDR3 gives the full variable domain: GAGVSQTPSNKVTEKGKYVELRCDPISGHTALYWYRQSLGQGPEFLIYFQGTGAADDSGLPNDRFFAVRPEGSVSTLKIQRTERGDSAVYLCASSSSANTEAFFGQGTRLTVV.